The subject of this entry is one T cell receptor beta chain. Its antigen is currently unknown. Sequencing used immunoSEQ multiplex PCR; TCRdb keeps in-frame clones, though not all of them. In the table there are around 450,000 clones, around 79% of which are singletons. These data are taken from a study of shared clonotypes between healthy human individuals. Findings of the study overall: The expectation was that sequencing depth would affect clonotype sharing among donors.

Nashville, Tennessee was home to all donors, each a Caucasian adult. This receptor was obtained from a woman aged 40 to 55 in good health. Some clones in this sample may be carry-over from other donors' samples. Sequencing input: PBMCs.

The CDR3 spells CASSVAGSGTIGELFF. The CDR3 region has the DNA TGTGCCAGCAGCGTAGCAGGTAGCGGGACGATCGGGGAGCTGTTTTTT. J is TRBJ2-2 and V is TRBV9; 8 nucleotides match TRBD2. CDR1 and CDR2 (germline): SGDLS, YYNGEE. The CDR3 runs to 16 residues. Trimming at V came to 0 bases and at J to 7 bases, leaving 8 bases not matched to a gene.